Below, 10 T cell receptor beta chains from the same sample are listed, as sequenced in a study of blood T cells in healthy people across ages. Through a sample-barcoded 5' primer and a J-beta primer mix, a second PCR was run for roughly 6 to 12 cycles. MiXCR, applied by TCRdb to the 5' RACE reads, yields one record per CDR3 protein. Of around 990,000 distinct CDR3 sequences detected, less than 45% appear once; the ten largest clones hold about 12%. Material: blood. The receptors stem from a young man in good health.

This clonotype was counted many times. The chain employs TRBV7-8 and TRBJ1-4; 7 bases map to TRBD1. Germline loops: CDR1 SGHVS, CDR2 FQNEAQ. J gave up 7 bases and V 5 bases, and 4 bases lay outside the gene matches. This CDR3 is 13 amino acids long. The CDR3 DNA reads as TGTGCCAGCAGCGCCGGGACAGCTGAAAAACTGTTTTTT. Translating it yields CASSAGTAEKLFF.

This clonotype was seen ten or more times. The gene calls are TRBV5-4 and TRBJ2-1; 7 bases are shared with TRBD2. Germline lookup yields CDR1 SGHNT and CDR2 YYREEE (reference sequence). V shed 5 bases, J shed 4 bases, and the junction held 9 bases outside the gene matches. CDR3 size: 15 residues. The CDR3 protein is CASRAQLATYNEQFF. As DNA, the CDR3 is TGTGCCAGCAGGGCCCAACTAGCGACTTACAATGAGCAGTTCTTC.

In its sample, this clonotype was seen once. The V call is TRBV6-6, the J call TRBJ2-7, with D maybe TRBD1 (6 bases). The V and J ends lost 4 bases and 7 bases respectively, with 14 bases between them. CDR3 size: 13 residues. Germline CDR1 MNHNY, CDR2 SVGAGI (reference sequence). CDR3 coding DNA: TGTGCCAGCAGTTCCAGGGGAAACAATGAGCAGTACTTC. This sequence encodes CASSSRGNNEQYF.

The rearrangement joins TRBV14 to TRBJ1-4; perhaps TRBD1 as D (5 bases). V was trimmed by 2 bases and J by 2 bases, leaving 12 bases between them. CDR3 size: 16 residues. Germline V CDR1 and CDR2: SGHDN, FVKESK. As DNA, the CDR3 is TGTGCCAGCAGCCAAACGGGGGGGTCGACTAATGAAAAACTGTTTTTT. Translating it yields CASSQTGGSTNEKLFF.

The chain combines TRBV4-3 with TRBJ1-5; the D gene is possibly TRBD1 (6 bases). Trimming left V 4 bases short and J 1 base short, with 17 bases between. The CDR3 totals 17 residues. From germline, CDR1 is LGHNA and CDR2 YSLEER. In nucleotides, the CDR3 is TGCGCCAGCAGCCTTTCCGGGGGCTTCTCGAGCAATCAGCCCCAGCATTTT. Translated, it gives CASSLSGGFSSNQPQHF.

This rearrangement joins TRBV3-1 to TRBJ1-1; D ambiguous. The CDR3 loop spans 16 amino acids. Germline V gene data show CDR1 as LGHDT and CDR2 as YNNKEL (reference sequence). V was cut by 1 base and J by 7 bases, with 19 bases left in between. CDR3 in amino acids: CASSQVRGPRRREAFF. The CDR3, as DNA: TGTGCCAGCAGCCAAGTTAGAGGACCGCGACGACGTGAAGCTTTCTTT.

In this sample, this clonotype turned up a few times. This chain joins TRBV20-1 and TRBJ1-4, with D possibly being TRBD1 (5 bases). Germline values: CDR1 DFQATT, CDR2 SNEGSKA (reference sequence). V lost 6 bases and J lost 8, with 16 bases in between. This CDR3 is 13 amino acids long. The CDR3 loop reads CSAAGPGNEKLFF. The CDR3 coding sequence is TGCAGTGCCGCGGGGCCGGGAAACGAAAAACTGTTTTTT.

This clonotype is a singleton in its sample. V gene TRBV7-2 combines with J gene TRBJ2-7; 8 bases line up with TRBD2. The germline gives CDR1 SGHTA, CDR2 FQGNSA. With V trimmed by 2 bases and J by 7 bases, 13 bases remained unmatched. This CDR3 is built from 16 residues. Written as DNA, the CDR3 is TGTGCCAGCAGCTTACTACCGGGACTAGTTTCCAATGAGCAGTACTTC. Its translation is CASSLLPGLVSNEQYF.

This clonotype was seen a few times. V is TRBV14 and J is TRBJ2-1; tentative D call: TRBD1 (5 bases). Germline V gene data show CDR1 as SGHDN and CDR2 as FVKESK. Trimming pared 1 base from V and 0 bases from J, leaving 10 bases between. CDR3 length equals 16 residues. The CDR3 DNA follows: TGTGCCAGCAGCCAAGGCCGACAGTACTCCTACAATGAGCAGTTCTTC. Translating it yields CASSQGRQYSYNEQFF.

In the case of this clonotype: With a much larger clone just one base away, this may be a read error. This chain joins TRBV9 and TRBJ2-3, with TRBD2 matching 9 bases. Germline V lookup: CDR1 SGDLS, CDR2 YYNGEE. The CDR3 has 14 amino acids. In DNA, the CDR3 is TGTGCCAGCAGCGTGACTAGCGGCACAGATACGCAGTTTTTT. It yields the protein CASSVTSGTDTQFF.